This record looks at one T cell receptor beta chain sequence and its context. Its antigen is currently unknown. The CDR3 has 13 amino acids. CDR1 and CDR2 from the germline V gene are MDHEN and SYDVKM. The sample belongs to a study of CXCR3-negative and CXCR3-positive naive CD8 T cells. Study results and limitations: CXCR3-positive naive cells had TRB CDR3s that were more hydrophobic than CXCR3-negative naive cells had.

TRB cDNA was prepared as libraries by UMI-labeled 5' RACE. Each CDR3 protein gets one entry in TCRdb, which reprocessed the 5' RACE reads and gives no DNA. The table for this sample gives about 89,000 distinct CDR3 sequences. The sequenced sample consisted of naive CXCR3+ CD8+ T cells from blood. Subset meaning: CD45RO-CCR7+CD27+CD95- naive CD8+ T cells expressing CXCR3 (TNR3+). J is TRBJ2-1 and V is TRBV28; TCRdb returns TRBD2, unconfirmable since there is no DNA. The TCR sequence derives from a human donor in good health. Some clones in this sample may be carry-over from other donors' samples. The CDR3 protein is CASSPDYPNEQFF.